This T cell receptor beta chain was recorded in a study of control samples from healthy donors and cancer patients. The data were produced by immunoSEQ multiplex PCR, yet TCRdb's version contains in-frame clones alone and is incomplete. This table has about 92,000 clones, 82% appearing once. Trimming left V 5 bases short and J 3 bases short, with 13 bases between. The CDR3 is 14 residues long. CDR1 and CDR2 (germline): SGHTA, FQGNSA. This TCR was sampled from a woman aged 60 to 75 in good health. The genes are TRBV7-2 and TRBJ2-5, with D possibly matching TRBD2 (7 bases). The source material was blood. CDR3 region: CASSQSGGKETQYF. DNA of the CDR3: TGTGCCAGCAGCCAGTCGGGGGGCAAAGAGACCCAGTACTTC.